Sequencing of this T cell receptor (beta chain) was carried out in a study of blood T cell repertoires in COVID-19. Assay used: immunoSEQ multiplex PCR; TCRdb lists only in-frame clones, some missing. The profile shows some 370,000 clones, 75% to 90% of them singletons. Between the trimmed V and J ends, which lost 2 bases and 1 base, there was a span of 15 bases. The CDR3 is made up of 17 amino acids. Germline V gives CDR1 SGHVS, CDR2 FQNEAQ. What was sequenced was PBMCs or T cells enriched from blood (not recorded which). This clonotype was sampled from a woman aged 45-59 years who had recovered from COVID-19. The rearrangement joins TRBV7-8 to TRBJ1-5, with D unclear. CDR3 protein: CASSLIIGVGSNQPQHF. CDR3 in DNA: TGTGCCAGCAGCTTAATTATCGGGGTGGGGAGCAATCAGCCCCAGCATTTT.